The sample holds many counts of the clone carrying this T cell receptor beta chain. What it binds is not known. This entry comes from a study of Graves' ophthalmopathy and Graves' hyperthyroidism. On the study more broadly: Before any treatment, peripheral blood was taken at the initial diagnosis. Study-level results: In blood appeared most of the expanded thyroid clonotypes whose frequency exceeded 0.001.

Moderate-to-severe activity, CAS at least 3, NOSPECS at least 4 and duration under 3 months characterized donors with ophthalmopathy. In this cohort, patients with other autoimmune diseases, uncontrolled infections, pregnancy or lactation were excluded. For repertoire sequencing, the TCR beta CDR3 regions were amplified from RNA transcripts. HTBI-primed RT-PCR formed the first round, and a multiplex PCR formed the second. TCRdb called the multiplex PCR reads again in MiXCR, with one record for every CDR3 protein. In the table there are under 350,000 distinct CDR3 sequences, 15% to 20% of which are singletons. The CDR3 has 12 residues. CDR1 GTSNPN and CDR2 SVGIG come from the germline V gene (reference sequence). V was trimmed by 5 bases and J by 7 bases, leaving 14 bases between them.

Source material: peripheral blood. This receptor was identified in an adult man with Graves' ophthalmopathy. The chain combines TRBV30 with TRBJ1-2; D is possibly TRBD1 (5 bases). The CDR3 here is CAWRPGTLGYTF. DNA for the CDR3: TGTGCCTGGCGCCCCGGGACCCTTGGCTACACCTTC. Combining the CDR3 with reference TRBV30 and TRBJ1-2 gives the whole variable domain SQTIHQWPATLVQPVGSPLSLECTVEGTSNPNLYWYRQAAGRGLQLLFYSVGIGQISSEVPQNLSASRPQDRQFILSSKKLLLSDSGFYLCAWRPGTLGYTFGSGTRLTVV.